These 23 T cell receptor beta chains were sequenced from one sample in a study of identical twins (dated by TCRdb to the mid-2010s). The library was obtained by 5' RACE. Sequencing was performed on an Illumina HiSeq 2000. Clones were called with MiXCR by TCRdb after fastp trimmed the public reads at Q25, and only in-frame beta chains were retained. Rows with a matching CDR3 protein are joined into one entry that keeps the most common DNA and genes. For this sample the table gives some 660,000 distinct CDR3 sequences, of which around 8.6% were detected only once. The ten biggest clones cover roughly 0.9% of the sample. The sample also formed part of further work on yellow fever vaccine responses in identical twins.

The sample taken for sequencing was PBMCs. These receptor sequences come from a woman aged 18-29 years in good health.

Many counts were recorded for this clonotype. The CDR3: CASSRRRGINTGELFF. CDR3 nucleotides: TGTGCCAGCAGTCGCCGACGGGGAATTAACACCGGGGAGCTGTTTTTT. The gene calls are TRBV6-2 or TRBV6-3 and TRBJ2-2; weak D call: TRBD2 (5 bases). The CDR3 totals 16 residues. Trimming cost V 5 bases and J 2 bases, with 15 bases left between them. Per the germline V gene, CDR1 is MNHEY and CDR2 is SVGEGT.

In the case of this clonotype: A read error may be the cause here, since a much bigger clone is one base away. V is TRBV5-6 and J is TRBJ1-1; D unclear. The CDR3 spans 15 residues. The V end was cut by 4 bases, the J end by 4 bases, with 17 bases between. Germline V gives CDR1 SGHDT, CDR2 YYEEEE. The CDR3 spells CASSRRSGEGTEAFF. The CDR3 nucleotides are TGTGCCAGCAGCCGGAGGTCAGGCGAAGGCACTGAAGCTTTCTTT.

This clonotype showed up just a few times. The V and J genes are TRBV5-6 and TRBJ1-5, with D uncertain. In germline, CDR1 is SGHDT, CDR2 YYEEEE. V dropped 0 bases and J dropped 3 bases, with 10 bases sitting between them. The CDR3 has 15 amino acids. CDR3 region: CASSLGQTNNQPQHF. The DNA for the CDR3 is TGTGCCAGCAGCTTGGGGCAGACGAACAATCAGCCCCAGCATTTT. Complete variable domain (other parts from reference TRBV5-6 and TRBJ1-5): DAGVTQSPTHLIKTRGQQVTLRCSPKSGHDTVSWYQQALGQGPQFIFQYYEEEERQRGNFPDRFSGHQFPNYSSELNVNALLLGDSALYLCASSLGQTNNQPQHFGDGTRLSIL.

The table lists this clonotype with a few counts. The rearrangement joins TRBV27 to TRBJ2-7; D is perhaps TRBD2 (6 bases). The CDR3 sequence is 15 residues long. V was clipped by 3 bases and J by 0 bases, with 12 bases between them. Germline V gives CDR1 MNHEY, CDR2 SMNVEV (reference sequence). CDR3 sequence (DNA): TGTGCCAGCAGTTTTGTGTCCGGGGGCTCCTACGAGCAGTACTTC. Amino acids: CASSFVSGGSYEQYF.

This clonotype has a count of ten or more. The chain is built from TRBV20-1 and TRBJ2-7, with 10 bases fitting TRBD1. V was pared by 3 bases and J by 1 base, with 3 bases of the junction left unmatched. The CDR3 covers 14 residues. Per the germline V gene, CDR1 is DFQATT and CDR2 is SNEGSKA (reference sequence). The CDR3 nucleotides are TGCAGTGCTAGCCGGGACAGGGGATCCTACGAGCAGTACTTC. It translates to CSASRDRGSYEQYF.

The rearrangement links TRBV28 to TRBJ2-7; D is unclear. The CDR3 extends over 14 amino acids. Germline CDR1 and CDR2: MDHEN and SYDVKM. V was trimmed by 7 bases and J by 0 bases, leaving 13 bases between them. The CDR3 reads CASIPSPPSYEQYF. DNA of the CDR3: TGTGCCAGCATCCCCAGCCCCCCCTCCTACGAGCAGTACTTC.

This chain uses TRBV11-2 with TRBJ2-7; a weak D match, TRBD2 (6 bases). V was trimmed by 0 bases and J by 2 bases, leaving 11 bases between them. The CDR3 spans 15 residues. Germline values: CDR1 SGHAT, CDR2 FQNNGV. This chain's CDR3 is CASSLDAGPTYEQYF. CDR3 in DNA: TGTGCCAGCAGCTTAGATGCGGGGCCCACCTACGAGCAGTACTTC.

This clonotype was counted between two and nine times. V gene TRBV6-1 combines with J gene TRBJ2-5, with D perhaps matching TRBD1 or TRBD2 (5 bases each). The CDR3 length is 15 residues. V was clipped by 10 bases and J by 5 bases, with 23 bases between them. Germline CDR1 MNHNS, CDR2 SASEGT. The CDR3 DNA is TGTGCCACTTCTCCGGGGCCTCTTTTTTTGGAGACCCAGTACTTC. It translates to CATSPGPLFLETQYF.

This clonotype has more than one count but fewer than ten. The rearrangement joins TRBV20-1 to TRBJ2-7; the D call may be TRBD1 or TRBD2 (5 bases each). Germline CDR1 DFQATT, CDR2 SNEGSKA (reference sequence). There are 13 residues in the CDR3. Trimming pared 0 bases from V and 1 base from J, leaving 7 bases between. The CDR3 bases are TGCAGTGCTAGAGATGGGGGATCCTACGAGCAGTACTTC. Translating gives CSARDGGSYEQYF.

The chain combines TRBV30 with TRBJ2-7; D unresolved. The CDR3 spans 11 residues. Germline V gene data show CDR1 as GTSNPN and CDR2 as SVGIG (reference sequence). The germline V and J ends were trimmed by 4 bases and 0 bases, with 4 bases remaining between them. In nucleotides, the CDR3 is TGTGCCTGGAAGGGCTCCTACGAGCAGTACTTC. It codes for CAWKGSYEQYF.

The table lists this clonotype with a few counts. This chain links TRBV3-1 with TRBJ2-2; D gene uncertain. This CDR3 has 16 amino acids. Germline V gene lookup returns CDR1 LGHDT and CDR2 YNNKEL (reference sequence). With 0 bases removed from V and 4 bases from J, the gap between germline ends came to 12 bases. CDR3 bases: TGTGCCAGCAGCCAAGAGAGAAATGGGGTCACCGGGGAGCTGTTTTTT. Its translation is CASSQERNGVTGELFF.

This sequence joins TRBV28 and TRBJ2-3, with D perhaps TRBD1 (5 bases). The germline CDR1 and CDR2 sequences are MDHEN and SYDVKM. CDR3 length equals 12 residues. Trimming removed 10 bases from V and 4 bases from J, with 12 bases in between. The CDR3, as DNA: TGTGCCACAGTCCAGGGTCCAGATACGCAGTATTTT. The encoded protein is CATVQGPDTQYF. Together with reference TRBV28 and TRBJ2-3, the CDR3 gives the full variable domain: DVKVTQSSRYLVKRTGEKVFLECVQDMDHENMFWYRQDPGLGLRLIYFSYDVKMKEKGDIPEGYSVSREKKERFSLILESASTNQTSMYLCATVQGPDTQYFGPGTRLTVL.

This clonotype has just a few counts. The J gene is TRBJ2-5, the V gene TRBV27, with D perhaps TRBD1 (6 bases). V shed 5 bases and J shed 5 bases, with 15 bases lying between them. This CDR3 comprises 14 residues. Looked up from germline, CDR1 is MNHEY and CDR2 is SMNVEV (reference sequence). The CDR3 reads CASSPFPGVETQYF. CDR3 nucleotides: TGTGCCAGCAGTCCGTTCCCAGGGGTCGAGACCCAGTACTTC.

This clonotype occurred a few times. V gene TRBV15 combines with J gene TRBJ2-7; D gene unclear. The CDR3 contains 12 residues. Trimming shortened V by 2 bases and J by 5 bases, and 7 bases separated the two germline ends. Germline lookup yields CDR1 LNHNV and CDR2 YYDKDF (reference sequence). CDR3 bases: TGTGCCACCAGCAGATCTCAGGACGAGCAGTACTTC. This translates into CATSRSQDEQYF.

The chain is built from TRBV20-1 and TRBJ2-1; a possible D gene is TRBD2 (9 bases). Trimming took off 1 base at V and 0 bases at J, with 16 bases between the two ends. CDR1 is DFQATT, CDR2 SNEGSKA, per germline (reference sequence). There are 17 residues in the CDR3. This CDR3 is CSARAGGGGDSYNEQFF. In DNA form, the CDR3 reads TGCAGTGCTAGAGCAGGGGGCGGGGGGGACTCCTACAATGAGCAGTTCTTC.

The sample holds a few counts of this clonotype. The CDR3 spells CASSYGDRALETQYF. The CDR3 DNA reads as TGTGCCAGCAGTTACGGGGACAGGGCTTTGGAGACCCAGTACTTC. The gene calls are TRBV6-2 or TRBV6-3 and TRBJ2-5, with 9 bases matching TRBD1. CDR1 is MNHEY, CDR2 SVGEGT, per germline. With 2 bases clipped from V and 5 bases from J, the junction kept 6 bases outside the gene matches. The CDR3 loop spans 15 amino acids.

Many counts were recorded for this clonotype. V is TRBV12-3 or TRBV12-4 and J is TRBJ2-7, with D hard to call. Trimming stripped 5 bases from V and 2 bases from J, with 19 bases between. The CDR3 contains 16 residues. The CDR3 region is CASSPTTKGTPYEQYF. The CDR3 coding sequence is TGTGCCAGCAGTCCAACGACCAAAGGTACCCCCTACGAGCAGTACTTC.

Note on this clonotype: With a much larger clone just one base away, this may be a read error. The genes are TRBV12-3 or TRBV12-4 and TRBJ2-3; D may match TRBD1 or TRBD2 (5 bases each). This CDR3 is built from 16 residues. The V end was cut by 5 bases, the J end by 2 bases, with 17 bases between. In DNA, the CDR3 is TGTGCCAGCAGTCCCCGATGGGACCAGAACACAGATACGCAGTATTTT. The encoded protein is CASSPRWDQNTDTQYF.

This clonotype was seen a few times. V and J are TRBV20-1 and TRBJ2-1; D is ambiguous. CDR1 is DFQATT, CDR2 SNEGSKA, per germline (reference sequence). The CDR3 covers 13 residues. The V gene lost 0 bases and the J gene lost 7 bases, with 10 bases spanning the gap. The CDR3 spells CSARDSVRNEQFF. The CDR3 bases are TGCAGTGCTAGAGATTCAGTGAGGAATGAGCAGTTCTTC.

In its sample, this clonotype was seen a few times. The rearrangement joins TRBV28 to TRBJ2-3, with a weak D call TRBD2 (6 bases). CDR3 size: 13 residues. V was pared by 10 bases and J by 6 bases, with 17 bases between. CDR1 MDHEN and CDR2 SYDVKM come from the germline V gene. The CDR3 region has the DNA TGTGCCACCCGCGGAGGGCCCGGGGATACGCAGTATTTT. This sequence encodes CATRGGPGDTQYF.

This chain uses TRBV5-5 with TRBJ2-5, with TRBD1 matching 11 bases. The germline V gene has CDR1 SGHKS and CDR2 YYEKEE (reference sequence). The ends lost 4 bases at V and 4 bases at J; junction bases unmatched: 9. The CDR3 totals 16 residues. The CDR3 sequence: CASSPRDRGFGETQYF. DNA of the CDR3: TGTGCCAGCAGCCCCCGGGACAGGGGGTTCGGAGAGACCCAGTACTTC.

This clonotype was seen more than once but under ten times. V usage is TRBV7-9 and J usage is TRBJ2-3; no clear D gene. There are 12 residues in the CDR3. V gave up 11 bases and J gave up 0 bases, with 9 bases separating them. In germline, CDR1 is SEHNR, CDR2 FQNEAQ (reference sequence). Written as DNA, the CDR3 is TGTGCCGGAGTCTTAAGCACAGATACGCAGTATTTT. This codes for CAGVLSTDTQYF.

This clonotype was seen more than once but under ten times. The rearrangement uses TRBV11-2 and TRBJ2-5, with 11 positions matching TRBD2. CDR1 SGHAT and CDR2 FQNNGV come from the germline V gene. Losses at the gene ends were 10 bases for V and 5 bases for J; bases not matched to a gene: 9. The CDR3 consists of 14 residues. The CDR3 DNA reads TGTGCCACGAGGAATAGCGGGGGGGCGGAGACCCAGTACTTC. This encodes CATRNSGGAETQYF.